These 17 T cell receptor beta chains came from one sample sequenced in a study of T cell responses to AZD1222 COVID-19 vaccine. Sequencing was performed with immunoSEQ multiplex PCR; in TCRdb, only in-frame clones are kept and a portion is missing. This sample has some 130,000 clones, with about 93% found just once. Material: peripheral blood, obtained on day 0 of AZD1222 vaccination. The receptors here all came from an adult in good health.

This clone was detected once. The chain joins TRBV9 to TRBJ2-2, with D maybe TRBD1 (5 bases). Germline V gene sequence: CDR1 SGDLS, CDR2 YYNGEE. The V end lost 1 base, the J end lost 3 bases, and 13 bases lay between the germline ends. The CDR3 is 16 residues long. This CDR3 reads CASSVRPGAHTGELFF. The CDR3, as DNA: TGTGCCAGCAGCGTACGTCCTGGGGCGCACACCGGGGAGCTGTTTTTT.

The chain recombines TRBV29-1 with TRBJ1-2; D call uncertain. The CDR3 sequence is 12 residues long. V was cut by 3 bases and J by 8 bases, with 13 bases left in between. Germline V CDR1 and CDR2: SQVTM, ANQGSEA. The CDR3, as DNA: TGCAGCGTTGAGGGCTCACTCCCGGGCTACACCTTC. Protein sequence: CSVEGSLPGYTF.

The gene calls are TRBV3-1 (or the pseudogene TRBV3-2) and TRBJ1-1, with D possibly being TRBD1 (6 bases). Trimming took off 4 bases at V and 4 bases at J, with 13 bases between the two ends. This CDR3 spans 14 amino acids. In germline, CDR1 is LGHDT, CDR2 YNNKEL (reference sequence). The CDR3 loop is CASSRDPGATEAFF. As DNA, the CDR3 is TGTGCCAGCAGCCGCGATCCAGGGGCCACTGAAGCTTTCTTT.

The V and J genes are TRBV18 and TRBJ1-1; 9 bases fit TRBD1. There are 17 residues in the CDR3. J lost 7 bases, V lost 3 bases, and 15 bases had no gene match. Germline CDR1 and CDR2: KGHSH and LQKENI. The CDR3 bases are TGTGCCAGCTCACCCTCCGGGACAGGGCCCACGCTTAATGAAGCTTTCTTT. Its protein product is CASSPSGTGPTLNEAFF.

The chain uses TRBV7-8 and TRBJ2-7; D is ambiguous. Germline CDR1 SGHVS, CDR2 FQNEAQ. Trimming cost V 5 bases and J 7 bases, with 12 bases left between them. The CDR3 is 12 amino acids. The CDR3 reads CASSPTSWEQYF. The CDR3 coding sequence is TGTGCCAGCAGCCCGACTTCGTGGGAGCAGTACTTC.

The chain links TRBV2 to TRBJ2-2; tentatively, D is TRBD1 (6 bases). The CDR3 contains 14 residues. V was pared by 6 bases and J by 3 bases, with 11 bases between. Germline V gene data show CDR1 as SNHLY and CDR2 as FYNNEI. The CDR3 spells CASRTQGYTGELFF. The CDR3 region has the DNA TGTGCCAGCAGGACCCAGGGGTACACCGGGGAGCTGTTTTTT.

The chain's CDR3 is CAWGMGTGELFF. The CDR3 nucleotides are TGTGCCTGGGGAATGGGGACCGGGGAGCTGTTTTTT. The chain carries TRBV30 and TRBJ2-2; D unclear. V was trimmed by 5 bases and J by 5 bases, leaving 9 bases between them. Germline-derived CDR1 and CDR2 are GTSNPN and SVGIG (reference sequence). The CDR3 consists of 12 residues.

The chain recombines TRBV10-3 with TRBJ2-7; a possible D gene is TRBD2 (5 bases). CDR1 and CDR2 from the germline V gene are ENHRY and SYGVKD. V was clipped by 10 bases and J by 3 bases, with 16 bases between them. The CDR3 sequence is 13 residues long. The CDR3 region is CATTSQQRYEQYF. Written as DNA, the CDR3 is TGTGCCACCACTAGTCAGCAGCGCTACGAGCAGTACTTC.

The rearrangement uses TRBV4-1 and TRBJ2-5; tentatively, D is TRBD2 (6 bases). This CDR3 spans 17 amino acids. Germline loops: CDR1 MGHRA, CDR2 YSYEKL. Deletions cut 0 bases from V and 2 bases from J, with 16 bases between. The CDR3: CASSQDRMGLHQETQYF. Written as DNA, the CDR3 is TGCGCCAGCAGCCAAGATCGGATGGGACTTCATCAAGAGACCCAGTACTTC.

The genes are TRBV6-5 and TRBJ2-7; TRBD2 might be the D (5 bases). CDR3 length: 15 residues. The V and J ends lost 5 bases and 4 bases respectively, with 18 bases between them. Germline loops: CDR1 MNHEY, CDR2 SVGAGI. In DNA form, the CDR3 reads TGTGCCAGCAGTAGAAGCGGATACCAGATATACGAGCAGTACTTC. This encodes CASSRSGYQIYEQYF.

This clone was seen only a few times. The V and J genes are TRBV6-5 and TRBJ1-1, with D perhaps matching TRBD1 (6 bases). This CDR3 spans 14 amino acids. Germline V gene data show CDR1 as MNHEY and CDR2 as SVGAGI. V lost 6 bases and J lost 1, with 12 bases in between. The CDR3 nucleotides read TGTGCCAGCAGGGATGGACAGAAGAACACTGAAGCTTTCTTT. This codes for CASRDGQKNTEAFF.

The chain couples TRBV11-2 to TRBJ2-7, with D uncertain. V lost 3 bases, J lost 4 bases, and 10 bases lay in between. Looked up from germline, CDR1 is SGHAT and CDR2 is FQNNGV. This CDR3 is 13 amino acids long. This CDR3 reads CASSLEQKYEQYF. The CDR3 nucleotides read TGTGCCAGCAGCTTGGAACAGAAGTACGAGCAGTACTTC.

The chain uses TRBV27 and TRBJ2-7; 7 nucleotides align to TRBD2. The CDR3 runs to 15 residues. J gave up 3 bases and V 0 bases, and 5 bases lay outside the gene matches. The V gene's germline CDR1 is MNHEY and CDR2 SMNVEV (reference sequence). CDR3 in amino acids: CASSLSWGTNYEQYF. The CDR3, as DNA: TGTGCCAGCAGTTTATCGTGGGGGACTAACTACGAGCAGTACTTC.

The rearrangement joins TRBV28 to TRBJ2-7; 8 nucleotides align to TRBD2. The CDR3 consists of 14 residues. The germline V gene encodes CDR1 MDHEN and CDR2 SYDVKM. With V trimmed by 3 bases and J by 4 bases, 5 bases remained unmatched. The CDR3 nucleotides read TGTGCCAGCAGTTTTAGCGGGATACAGTACGAGCAGTACTTC. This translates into CASSFSGIQYEQYF.

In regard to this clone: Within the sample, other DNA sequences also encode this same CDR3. The CDR3 sequence: CASSPPGAETQYF. The CDR3 nucleotides are TGTGCCAGCTCACCTCCAGGCGCAGAGACCCAGTACTTC. This chain connects TRBV18 to TRBJ2-5; no clear D. V was pared by 3 bases and J by 4 bases, with 9 bases between. CDR3 length equals 13 residues. The germline V gene encodes CDR1 KGHSH and CDR2 LQKENI. The full variable domain, with the rest looked up from reference TRBV18 and TRBJ2-5, is NAGVMQNPRHLVRRRGQEARLRCSPMKGHSHVYWYRQLPEEGLKFMVYLQKENIIDESGMPKERFSAEFPKEGPSILRIQQVVRGDSAAYFCASSPPGAETQYFGPGTRLLVL.

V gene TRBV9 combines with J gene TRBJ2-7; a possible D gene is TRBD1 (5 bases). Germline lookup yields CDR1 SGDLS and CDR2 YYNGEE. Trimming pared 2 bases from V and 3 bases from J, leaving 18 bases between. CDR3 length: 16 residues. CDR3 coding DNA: TGTGCCAGCAGCGTCTCGGGTCAGGGCCTACTCTACGAGCAGTACTTC. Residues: CASSVSGQGLLYEQYF.

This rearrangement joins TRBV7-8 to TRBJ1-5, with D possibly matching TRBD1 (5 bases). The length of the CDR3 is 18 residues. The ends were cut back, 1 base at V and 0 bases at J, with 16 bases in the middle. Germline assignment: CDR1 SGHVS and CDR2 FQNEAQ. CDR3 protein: CASSLGQVGRYSNQPQHF. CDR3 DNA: TGTGCCAGCAGCTTAGGTCAGGTGGGGCGTTATAGCAATCAGCCCCAGCATTTT.